Following are 30 T cell receptor beta chains from one sample sequenced in a study of blood T cell repertoires in COVID-19. Only in-frame clones appear in the TCRdb table, and some are missing; sequencing was by immunoSEQ multiplex PCR. This sample yields fewer than 250,000 clones, of which 85% to 90% are seen a single time; less than 4.5% belongs to the top ten. The sequencing input was peripheral blood. These receptors came from a man in his fifties or sixties with acute or convalescent COVID-19.

The chain combines TRBV13 with TRBJ1-1, with 7 positions matching TRBD1. Trimming cost V 5 bases and J 6 bases; bases outside gene matches: 12. The germline gives CDR1 PRHDT, CDR2 FYEKMQ (reference sequence). The CDR3 covers 15 residues. CDR3 nucleotide sequence: TGTGCCAGCAGCAATCGACAGGGTAAAACCCCTGAAGCTTTCTTT. Its protein product is CASSNRQGKTPEAFF.

This clone was recorded a few times. The CDR3 DNA sequence: TGTGCCAGCAGCTTGCTAGGAGGGAAAAAAGAGACCCAGTACTTC. As protein: CASSLLGGKKETQYF. This chain uses TRBV5-5 with TRBJ2-5; maybe TRBD2 (6 bases). This CDR3 is built from 15 residues. Germline V gene data show CDR1 as SGHKS and CDR2 as YYEKEE (reference sequence). V lost 1 base and J lost 3, with 13 bases in between.

This clone has just a few counts. This chain joins TRBV5-6 and TRBJ1-6; no clear D. V gave up 3 bases and J gave up 7 bases, with 11 bases separating them. The CDR3 is 14 amino acids. Germline-derived CDR1 and CDR2 are SGHDT and YYEEEE. This chain's CDR3 is CASSSHSQNSPLHF. The CDR3 bases are TGTGCCAGCAGCTCACACAGTCAGAATTCACCCCTCCACTTT.

The chain joins TRBV5-1 to TRBJ1-2, with D uncertain. The CDR3 runs to 13 residues. Germline V gives CDR1 SGHRS, CDR2 YFSETQ. V was trimmed by 5 bases and J by 4 bases, leaving 12 bases between them. The CDR3 protein is CASRIGSSYGYTF. CDR3 DNA sequence: TGCGCCAGCAGAATAGGGAGTTCCTATGGCTACACCTTC.

The chain is built from TRBV5-1 and TRBJ1-1; TRBD1 might be the D (5 bases). CDR1 is SGHRS and CDR2 is YFSETQ in the germline V gene. V was cut by 5 bases and J by 8 bases, with 19 bases left in between. The CDR3 is 14 residues long. CDR3 region: CASRLSGTDREAFF. Here the CDR3 DNA reads TGCGCCAGCAGGCTGAGCGGGACGGACCGCGAAGCTTTCTTT. Supplemented by reference TRBV5-1 and TRBJ1-1, the full variable domain reads KAGVTQTPRYLIKTRGQQVTLSCSPISGHRSVSWYQQTPGQGLQFLFEYFSETQRNKGNFPGRFSGRQFSNSRSEMNVSTLELGDSALYLCASRLSGTDREAFFGQGTRLTVV.

V usage is TRBV2 and J usage is TRBJ2-5; 11 positions match TRBD2. The ends lost 4 bases at V and 3 bases at J; junction bases unmatched: 1. CDR3 length equals 14 residues. Germline CDR1 SNHLY, CDR2 FYNNEI. The CDR3 protein is CASSGGLAEETQYF. CDR3 DNA: TGTGCCAGCAGTGGGGGACTAGCGGAAGAGACCCAGTACTTC.

V and J are TRBV10-2 and TRBJ1-1, with D unresolved. CDR1 and CDR2 (germline): WSHSY, SAAADI. The V end lost 5 bases, the J end lost 1 base, and 11 bases lay between the germline ends. The CDR3 is 14 residues long. The CDR3 region is CASSPINKNTEAFF. DNA of the CDR3: TGCGCCAGCAGTCCCATTAACAAGAACACTGAAGCTTTCTTT.

The chain joins TRBV19 to TRBJ2-3; 7 bases match TRBD1. Germline assignment: CDR1 LNHDA and CDR2 SQIVND (reference sequence). There are 14 residues in the CDR3. With V trimmed by 5 bases and J by 8 bases, 10 bases remained unmatched. The CDR3: CASSWTGFTGTQYF. For the CDR3, the DNA is TGTGCCAGTAGTTGGACAGGTTTCACTGGTACGCAGTATTTT.

The rearrangement joins TRBV18 to TRBJ1-2; the D gene is possibly TRBD1 (6 bases). Trimming shortened V by 7 bases and J by 4 bases, and 19 bases separated the two germline ends. Germline V gives CDR1 KGHSH, CDR2 LQKENI. This CDR3 has 15 residues. CDR3 nucleotide sequence: TGTGCCAGCTACAGTTCGACCTCAGGGGCCTATGGCTACACCTTC. It codes for CASYSSTSGAYGYTF.

The chain is built from TRBV7-8 and TRBJ2-3; 7 bases align to TRBD1. Germline CDR1 and CDR2: SGHVS and FQNEAQ. J lost 6 bases, V lost 5 bases, and 11 bases had no gene match. The CDR3 length is 15 residues. In DNA form, the CDR3 reads TGTGCCAGCAGCGGTACCGGGACAGTTAGGGATACGCAGTATTTT. As protein: CASSGTGTVRDTQYF.

The table lists this clone with a count of one. The gene calls are TRBV25-1 and TRBJ2-7; D may be TRBD2 (9 bases). Germline loops: CDR1 MGHDK, CDR2 SYGVNS. Trimming left V 3 bases short and J 0 bases short, with 21 bases between. The CDR3 runs to 18 residues. CDR3 nucleotides: TGTGCCAGCAGTGAGAAAGACAGGGGACTAGCCGGCTCCTACGAGCAGTACTTC. This gives the protein CASSEKDRGLAGSYEQYF.

This chain links TRBV5-1 with TRBJ2-7; 7 bases are shared with TRBD1. This CDR3 region has 14 residues. V dropped 0 bases and J dropped 0; count of bases not matched to a gene: 0. Germline V CDR1 and CDR2: SGHRS, YFSETQ. The CDR3 DNA reads TGCGCCAGCAGCTTGGGGGACAGCTCCTACGAGCAGTACTTC. It encodes CASSLGDSSYEQYF.

V is TRBV5-5 and J is TRBJ2-1; 8 bases fit TRBD1. Germline V CDR1 and CDR2: SGHKS, YYEKEE (reference sequence). The ends lost 4 bases at V and 6 bases at J; junction bases unmatched: 15. This CDR3 has 17 residues. Here the CDR3 reads CASSPLPRDRGGNEQFF. The CDR3 DNA reads TGTGCCAGCAGCCCCCTCCCCCGTGACAGGGGAGGCAATGAGCAGTTCTTC.

V and J are TRBV6-5 and TRBJ1-3; 9 bases align to TRBD1. Unmatched junction bases numbered 3, after V lost 2 bases and J lost 4 bases. This CDR3 has 15 residues. Germline lookup yields CDR1 MNHEY and CDR2 SVGAGI. CDR3 protein: CASSYGTGGGNTIYF. The DNA of the CDR3 is TGTGCCAGCAGTTACGGTACAGGGGGCGGAAACACCATATATTTT.

The chain recombines TRBV18 with TRBJ2-2; tentatively, D is TRBD2 (6 bases). The V end lost 4 bases, the J end lost 6 bases, and 21 bases lay between the germline ends. The length of the CDR3 is 17 residues. Germline assignment: CDR1 KGHSH and CDR2 LQKENI. CDR3 amino acids: CASSLRSGGREAGELFF. The DNA for the CDR3 is TGTGCCAGCTCACTGCGGTCAGGCGGCAGGGAGGCCGGGGAGCTGTTTTTT.

Concerning this clone: The identical CDR3 is also encoded by other nucleotide sequences in the sample. V is TRBV6-5 and J is TRBJ1-1, with D uncertain. This CDR3 comprises 13 residues. V lost 8 bases and J lost 0, with 10 bases in between. Germline V lookup: CDR1 MNHEY, CDR2 SVGAGI. CDR3 sequence reads: CASGTALNTEAFF. The CDR3 region has the DNA TGTGCCAGCGGAACAGCTCTGAACACTGAAGCTTTCTTT.

J is TRBJ1-2 and V is TRBV18, with 10 bases aligning to TRBD1. CDR3 length: 17 residues. Losses at the gene ends were 2 bases for V and 4 bases for J; bases not matched to a gene: 10. Germline CDR1 reads KGHSH; CDR2 reads LQKENI. CDR3 protein: CASSPKTGGSVVYGYTF. DNA for the CDR3: TGTGCCAGCTCACCAAAGACAGGGGGCTCCGTTGTCTATGGCTACACCTTC.

The V call is TRBV5-1, the J call TRBJ1-4, with 7 bases fitting TRBD1. Germline values: CDR1 SGHRS, CDR2 YFSETQ. The length of the CDR3 is 14 residues. Unmatched junction bases numbered 1, after V lost 3 bases and J lost 2 bases. The CDR3 loop is CASSSQGTNEKLFF. The CDR3 nucleotides read TGCGCCAGCAGCTCACAGGGGACTAATGAAAAACTGTTTTTT. The whole variable domain, remainder taken from reference TRBV5-1 and TRBJ1-4, is KAGVTQTPRYLIKTRGQQVTLSCSPISGHRSVSWYQQTPGQGLQFLFEYFSETQRNKGNFPGRFSGRQFSNSRSEMNVSTLELGDSALYLCASSSQGTNEKLFFGSGTQLSVL.

V gene TRBV20-1 combines with J gene TRBJ1-1; D possibly corresponds to TRBD1 (6 bases). Trimming shortened V by 5 bases and J by 10 bases, and 14 bases separated the two germline ends. This CDR3 spans 11 amino acids. Per the germline V gene, CDR1 is DFQATT and CDR2 is SNEGSKA (reference sequence). DNA for the CDR3: TGCAGTGCTTCTCCAGGGGTAAGAGCTTTCTTT. As protein: CSASPGVRAFF.

This chain uses TRBV19 with TRBJ2-5, with 7 bases matching TRBD1. The CDR3 is 15 residues long. J gave up 3 bases and V 7 bases, and 11 bases lay outside the gene matches. The germline V gene encodes CDR1 LNHDA and CDR2 SQIVND (reference sequence). The CDR3 sequence is CASTSRDSREETQYF. The CDR3 nucleotides are TGTGCCAGTACTTCCCGGGACAGTCGGGAAGAGACCCAGTACTTC.

The genes are TRBV5-1 and TRBJ1-5, with a possible D match to TRBD1 (5 bases). Germline V gives CDR1 SGHRS, CDR2 YFSETQ. V lost 4 bases and J 7 bases, leaving 15 bases between the germline ends. CDR3 length equals 14 residues. The CDR3 nucleotides read TGCGCCAGCAGCCCCTTGGGGGGAGGGCAGCCCCAGCATTTT. It translates to CASSPLGGGQPQHF.

CDR3 loop: CSASKVGLYGYTF. The CDR3 nucleotides are TGCAGTGCTAGTAAAGTGGGGCTCTATGGCTACACCTTC. V is TRBV20-1 and J is TRBJ1-2; D perhaps matches TRBD1 (5 bases). CDR1 is DFQATT and CDR2 is SNEGSKA in the germline V gene (reference sequence). The CDR3 is 13 amino acids. V shed 3 bases and J shed 4 bases, with 12 bases lying between them.

This clone has only a few counts. The rearrangement uses TRBV10-3 and TRBJ1-2; possibly TRBD1 for D (5 bases). The CDR3 totals 14 residues. Germline V CDR1 and CDR2: ENHRY, SYGVKD. The V and J ends lost 3 bases and 6 bases respectively, with 14 bases between them. Written as DNA, the CDR3 is TGTGCCATCAGTGATTGGCCGGAGGGGAATGGCTACACCTTC. Translated, it gives CAISDWPEGNGYTF.

The chain has TRBV11-2 and TRBJ2-3, with TRBD2 matching over 8 bases. This CDR3 has 14 amino acids. Germline values: CDR1 SGHAT, CDR2 FQNNGV. Here the CDR3 reads CAIGGAVGTDTQYF. The CDR3 nucleotides are TGTGCAATCGGGGGGGCCGTTGGCACAGATACGCAGTATTTT.

The rearrangement links TRBV7-2 to TRBJ1-4; D not resolved. Germline CDR1 SGHTA, CDR2 FQGNSA. This CDR3 comprises 12 residues. Trimming stripped 1 base from V and 8 bases from J, with 5 bases between. In DNA, the CDR3 is TGTGCCAGCAGCTTAGTGCGGGAAAAACTGTTTTTT. Its translation is CASSLVREKLFF. Combining the CDR3 with reference TRBV7-2 and TRBJ1-4 gives the whole variable domain GAGVSQSPSNKVTEKGKDVELRCDPISGHTALYWYRQSLGQGLEFLIYFQGNSAPDKSGLPSDRFSAERTGGSVSTLTIQRTQQEDSAVYLCASSLVREKLFFGSGTQLSVL.

The V gene is TRBV11-2, the J gene TRBJ1-1; D gene unclear. The CDR3 is 17 amino acids. Germline CDR1 SGHAT, CDR2 FQNNGV. V was shortened by 1 base and J by 3 bases, with 18 bases between the two germline ends. CDR3 region: CASSLAVGFTLYTEAFF. The DNA of the CDR3 is TGTGCCAGCAGCTTAGCGGTGGGCTTCACCCTGTACACTGAAGCTTTCTTT. Combining the CDR3 with reference TRBV11-2 and TRBJ1-1 gives the whole variable domain EAGVAQSPRYKIIEKRQSVAFWCNPISGHATLYWYQQILGQGPKLLIQFQNNGVVDDSQLPKDRFSAERLKGVDSTLKIQPAKLEDSAVYLCASSLAVGFTLYTEAFFGQGTRLTVV.

The gene calls are TRBV4-2 and TRBJ2-1; 8 bases map to TRBD2. The CDR3 runs 18 residues. CDR1 LGHNA and CDR2 YNFKEQ come from the germline V gene. The J segment lost 4 bases and the V segment lost 0 bases, leaving 11 bases of the junction unmatched. The CDR3 nucleotides are TGTGCCAGCAGCCAAGATTCCCTCCCGGGGGGGGATTACAATGAGCAGTTCTTC. Translation gives CASSQDSLPGGDYNEQFF.

The chain recombines TRBV11-2 with TRBJ2-3; D remains ambiguous. Trimming shortened V by 1 base and J by 2 bases, and 10 bases separated the two germline ends. There are 15 residues in the CDR3. The V gene's germline CDR1 is SGHAT and CDR2 FQNNGV. The CDR3 coding sequence is TGTGCCAGCAGCTTAGGTAACAGTAACACAGATACGCAGTATTTT. Its protein is CASSLGNSNTDTQYF.

This chain connects TRBV5-1 to TRBJ2-5; 7 nucleotides agree with TRBD1. Germline V CDR1 and CDR2: SGHRS, YFSETQ. Trimming cost V 8 bases and J 4 bases; bases outside gene matches: 17. The CDR3 totals 16 residues. CDR3 sequence reads: CASVLSGQTGLETQYF. DNA for the CDR3: TGCGCCAGTGTGCTCTCGGGTCAGACAGGGTTAGAGACCCAGTACTTC.

The V call is TRBV6-1, the J call TRBJ2-1; 8 bases are a match to TRBD1. Germline V gene data show CDR1 as MNHNS and CDR2 as SASEGT. The length of the CDR3 is 14 residues. The V segment lost 3 bases and the J segment 9 bases; nucleotides outside the gene matches: 7. The CDR3: CASSDDRGLGEQFF. The CDR3 bases are TGTGCCAGCAGTGACGACAGGGGTTTGGGTGAGCAGTTCTTC.